These 4 T cell receptor beta chains were all obtained from the same sample, sequenced in a study of cytomegalovirus exposure and HLA in healthy donors. The method was immunoSEQ multiplex PCR; TCRdb's version includes in-frame clones alone and lacks a portion of them. The table has approximately 150,000 clones, approximately 91% seen once. The sequencing sample was made of PBMCs. The receptors derive from a man aged 18 to 35 in good health and CMV-seronegative.

This sequence joins TRBV6-1 and TRBJ2-3; 14 bases line up with TRBD2. Germline V gives CDR1 MNHNS, CDR2 SASEGT. The CDR3 covers 15 residues. The V and J ends lost 4 bases and 4 bases, in that order; junction bases with no gene match: 1. CDR3 DNA sequence: TGTGCCAGCAGTGTGACTAGCGGGGGGGCAGATACGCAGTATTTT. Translation gives CASSVTSGGADTQYF.

This chain links TRBV28 with TRBJ2-2, with D tentatively TRBD1 (6 bases). The CDR3 is 14 residues long. The germline gives CDR1 MDHEN, CDR2 SYDVKM. The germline V and J ends were trimmed by 3 bases and 1 base, with 6 bases remaining between them. In DNA, the CDR3 is TGTGCCAGCAGTTTGGGACAGAACACCGGGGAGCTGTTTTTT. It codes for CASSLGQNTGELFF.

V usage is TRBV6-6 and J usage is TRBJ1-5, with 9 bases aligning to TRBD1. Germline assignment: CDR1 MNHNY and CDR2 SVGAGI (reference sequence). The CDR3 has 16 residues. Trimming at V came to 2 bases and at J to 6 bases, leaving 8 bases not matched to a gene. The chain's CDR3 is CASSYGPGQGGQPQHF. In DNA form, the CDR3 reads TGTGCCAGCAGTTACGGACCGGGACAGGGCGGTCAGCCCCAGCATTTT.

The chain links TRBV2 to TRBJ2-5, with D hard to call. The CDR3 length is 10 residues. Germline CDR1 is SNHLY and CDR2 is FYNNEI. V was trimmed by 6 bases and J by 5 bases, leaving 4 bases between them. CDR3 sequence: CASSRETQYF. The CDR3 nucleotides are TGTGCCAGCAGCCGGGAGACCCAGTACTTC.